The 9 T cell receptor beta chains below come from one sample, sequenced in a study of blood T cell repertoires in COVID-19. Repertoires were generated with immunoSEQ multiplex PCR, while TCRdb's copy carries only in-frame clones and drops some. Among about 380,000 clones listed, 81% were seen once. The sequenced sample consisted of peripheral blood. These receptors came from a human donor with acute or convalescent COVID-19. The donor label of this sample is uncertain.

V is TRBV5-1 and J is TRBJ1-4; tentatively, D is TRBD1 (6 bases). The CDR3 extends over 16 amino acids. Trimming pared 1 base from V and 4 bases from J, leaving 14 bases between. From germline, CDR1 is SGHRS and CDR2 YFSETQ. CDR3 loop: CASSLPSGALNEKLFF. Here the CDR3 DNA reads TGCGCCAGCAGCTTGCCGTCAGGGGCCCTTAATGAAAAACTGTTTTTT.

V usage is TRBV6-5 and J usage is TRBJ1-3; 8 nucleotides align to TRBD1. The CDR3 runs 15 residues. Trimming took 4 bases from V and 4 from J; bases not matched to a gene: 6. The germline V gene has CDR1 MNHEY and CDR2 SVGAGI. The CDR3 loop reads CASSSPTGVGNTIYF. DNA of the CDR3: TGTGCCAGCAGTTCCCCGACAGGGGTAGGAAACACCATATATTTT.

J is TRBJ2-7 and V is TRBV7-8; 10 positions agree with TRBD2. Germline lookup yields CDR1 SGHVS and CDR2 FQNEAQ. The CDR3 runs to 15 residues. Trimming removed 5 bases from V and 6 bases from J; junction bases left unmatched: 10. Here the CDR3 DNA reads TGTGCCAGCAGCCCAGCGAGCGGGAGGGGTGGCGAGCAGTACTTC. Translated: CASSPASGRGGEQYF.

The V gene is TRBV6-5, the J gene TRBJ2-7; D perhaps matches TRBD1 (5 bases). Looked up from germline, CDR1 is MNHEY and CDR2 is SVGAGI. V was trimmed by 8 bases and J by 3 bases, leaving 20 bases between them. This CDR3 spans 15 amino acids. DNA of the CDR3: TGTGCCAGCGCCCTTGACTGGCGACAGATCTACGAGCAGTACTTC. Translated, it gives CASALDWRQIYEQYF.

V usage is TRBV30 and J usage is TRBJ1-4; 8 bases line up with TRBD1. With 5 bases clipped from V and 8 bases from J, the junction kept 10 bases outside the gene matches. The length of the CDR3 is 14 residues. The germline CDR1 and CDR2 sequences are GTSNPN and SVGIG (reference sequence). The DNA for the CDR3 is TGTGCCTGGGGCTTCCAGGGGGCAGGAGAAAAACTGTTTTTT. Protein: CAWGFQGAGEKLFF.

The chain employs TRBV6-5 and TRBJ1-2; TRBD1 aligns across 9 bases. The CDR3 contains 14 residues. V trimming: 6 bases; J trimming: 4 bases; junction bases outside the gene matches: 6. Germline values: CDR1 MNHEY, CDR2 SVGAGI. This CDR3 is CASRQPGQGYGYTF. CDR3 DNA sequence: TGTGCCAGCAGGCAACCGGGACAGGGCTATGGCTACACCTTC.

V gene TRBV30 combines with J gene TRBJ2-7; D is unclear. Germline V lookup: CDR1 GTSNPN, CDR2 SVGIG (reference sequence). The germline V and J ends were trimmed by 1 base and 5 bases, with 12 bases remaining between them. The CDR3 totals 13 residues. This CDR3 is CAWSDSIRDEQYF. The DNA for the CDR3 is TGTGCCTGGAGTGATAGCATACGCGACGAGCAGTACTTC.

This chain connects TRBV2 to TRBJ1-4, with D possibly matching TRBD1 (6 bases). The CDR3 is made up of 14 amino acids. The V end lost 5 bases, the J end lost 4 bases, and 11 bases lay between the germline ends. Looked up from germline, CDR1 is SNHLY and CDR2 is FYNNEI. DNA of the CDR3: TGTGCCAGCAGTCGAGGGGGGGGTAATGAAAAACTGTTTTTT. Translation gives CASSRGGGNEKLFF.

This clone came up a few times. This sequence joins TRBV19 and TRBJ2-2; possible D gene TRBD2, 5 bases. CDR3 length: 16 residues. Germline V gives CDR1 LNHDA, CDR2 SQIVND (reference sequence). V lost 3 bases and J lost 4, with 15 bases in between. In DNA, the CDR3 is TGTGCCAGTAGTATCCGGACTGGAGTTATCACCGGGGAGCTGTTTTTT. It translates to CASSIRTGVITGELFF.